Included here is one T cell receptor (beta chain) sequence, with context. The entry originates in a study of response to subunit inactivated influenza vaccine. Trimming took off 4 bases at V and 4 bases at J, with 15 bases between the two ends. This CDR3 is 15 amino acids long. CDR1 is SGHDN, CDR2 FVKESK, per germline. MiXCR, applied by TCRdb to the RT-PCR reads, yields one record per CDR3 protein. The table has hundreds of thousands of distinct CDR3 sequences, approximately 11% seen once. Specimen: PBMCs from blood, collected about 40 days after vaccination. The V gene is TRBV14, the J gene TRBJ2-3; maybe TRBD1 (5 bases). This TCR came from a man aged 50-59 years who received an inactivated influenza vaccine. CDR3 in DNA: TGTGCCAGCAGCCCACAGCAGGGTCGGGCAGATACGCAGTATTTT. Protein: CASSPQQGRADTQYF.